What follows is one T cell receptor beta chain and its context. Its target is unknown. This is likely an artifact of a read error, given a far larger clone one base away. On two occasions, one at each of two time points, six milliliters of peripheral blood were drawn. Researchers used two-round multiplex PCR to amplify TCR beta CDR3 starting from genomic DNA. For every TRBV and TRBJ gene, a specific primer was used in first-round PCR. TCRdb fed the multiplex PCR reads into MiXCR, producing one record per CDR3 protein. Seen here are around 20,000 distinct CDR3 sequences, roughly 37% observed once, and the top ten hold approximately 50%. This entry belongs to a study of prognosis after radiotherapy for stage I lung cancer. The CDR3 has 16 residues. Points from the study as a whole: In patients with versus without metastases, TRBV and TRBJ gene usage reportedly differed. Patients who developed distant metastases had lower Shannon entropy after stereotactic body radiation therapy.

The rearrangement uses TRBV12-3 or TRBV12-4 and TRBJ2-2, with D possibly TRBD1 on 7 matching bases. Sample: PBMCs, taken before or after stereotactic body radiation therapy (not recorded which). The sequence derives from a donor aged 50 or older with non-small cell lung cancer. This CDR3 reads CASSVEGGTDTWELFF. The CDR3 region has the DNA TGTGCCAGCAGCGTAGAGGGCGGGACAGACACCTGGGAGCTGTTTTTT.